The 5 T cell receptor beta chains reported below all come from one sample, sequenced in a study of post-analysis software for immune sequencing data. The study's findings and limits: There were five or six TRBV segments more frequent in patients than controls, and TRBV5-6, TRBV5-1 and TRBV20-1 were among them.

Their recognized antigens are unknown. Built from TCR beta cDNA, the libraries had unique molecular identifiers in them. From the PCR reads, TCRdb called clonotypes with MiXCR, one entry per CDR3 protein. The sample has 750,000 to 950,000 distinct CDR3 sequences; around 50% are singletons. The sequenced sample consisted of blood. The source is a girl aged 5-17 years with multiple sclerosis.

This clonotype is a singleton in its sample. The gene calls are TRBV5-1 and TRBJ2-1; D not resolved. The germline V and J ends were trimmed by 0 bases and 3 bases, with 7 bases remaining between them. This CDR3 is built from 14 residues. Germline lookup yields CDR1 SGHRS and CDR2 YFSETQ. For the CDR3, the DNA is TGCGCCAGCAGCTTGGATACTATCTACAATGAGCAGTTCTTC. This translates into CASSLDTIYNEQFF.

The rearrangement joins TRBV19 to TRBJ2-4; the D is unclear. The V end lost 1 base, the J end lost 9 bases, and 13 bases lay between the germline ends. The germline V gene has CDR1 LNHDA and CDR2 SQIVND (reference sequence). The CDR3 is 14 amino acids. The CDR3 reads CASSIAGLVGIQYF. The CDR3 coding sequence is TGTGCCAGTAGTATAGCAGGTTTAGTCGGCATTCAGTACTTC.

This clonotype appeared a few times. The chain couples TRBV15 to TRBJ2-5; D uncertain. V lost 0 bases and J lost 5, with 7 bases in between. The CDR3 consists of 13 residues. Germline CDR1 reads LNHNV; CDR2 reads YYDKDF (reference sequence). The CDR3, as DNA: TGTGCCACCAGCAGAGATCAGGAGGAGACCCAGTACTTC. Residues: CATSRDQEETQYF. Based on the CDR3 plus reference TRBV15 and TRBJ2-5, the full variable domain is DAMVIQNPRYQVTQFGKPVTLSCSQTLNHNVMYWYQQKSSQAPKLLFHYYDKDFNNEADTPDNFQSRRPNTSFCFLDIRSPGLGDTAMYLCATSRDQEETQYFGPGTRLLVL.

The V and J genes are TRBV18 and TRBJ1-5; D call uncertain. The germline CDR1 and CDR2 sequences are KGHSH and LQKENI. V was cut by 1 base and J by 0 bases, with 13 bases left in between. There are 17 residues in the CDR3. CDR3: CASSPRETRNSNQPQHF. The CDR3 DNA reads TGTGCCAGCTCACCACGTGAGACAAGAAATAGCAATCAGCCCCAGCATTTT.

This clonotype was detected only a few times. The rearrangement uses TRBV4-1 and TRBJ2-7; 10 bases are shared with TRBD1. The CDR3 loop spans 15 amino acids. V dropped 0 bases and J dropped 4; count of bases not matched to a gene: 3. Germline assignment: CDR1 MGHRA and CDR2 YSYEKL. Written as DNA, the CDR3 is TGCGCCAGCAGCCAAGAGACAGGGGGCGCGTACGAGCAGTACTTC. Translating it yields CASSQETGGAYEQYF.